Presented here are 30 T cell receptor beta chains from one specimen sequenced in a study of metastatic and nonmetastatic thyroid tumors. Using MiXCR, TCRdb reanalyzed the PCR reads. Among 65,000 to 70,000 clones listed, 11% to 15% were seen once. Patients were all untreated before their thyroid surgery. Specimen: blood. Receptor source: a male donor with papillary thyroid cancer or a benign thyroid nodule (not recorded which). Some clones in this sample may be carry-over from other donors' samples.

With respect to this clone: A read error may account for a junction end that differs from germline. The chain is built from TRBV5-6 and TRBJ2-1, with a weak D call TRBD2 (6 bases). Per germline, CDR1 SGHDT and CDR2 YYEEEE. This CDR3 is 15 amino acids long. The DNA of the CDR3 is TGTTCCAGCAGCTTTGTGGGGACTGCCTACAATGAGCAGTTCTTC. Translated, it gives CSSSFVGTAYNEQFF.

This clone has at least ten counts. This chain connects TRBV27 to TRBJ2-2; no definite D call. This CDR3 region has 14 residues. Germline V gene data show CDR1 as MNHEY and CDR2 as SMNVEV (reference sequence). V gave up 2 bases and J gave up 2 bases, with 6 bases separating them. CDR3 amino acids: CASSLMDNTGELFF. CDR3 coding DNA: TGTGCCAGCAGTTTAATGGATAACACCGGGGAGCTGTTTTTT.

This clone was found many times. This sequence joins TRBV11-2 and TRBJ2-7; TRBD1 might be the D (5 bases). The V end was cut by 3 bases, the J end by 2 bases, with 11 bases between. The CDR3 sequence is 14 residues long. Germline V gives CDR1 SGHAT, CDR2 FQNNGV. The CDR3 reads CASSFFATAYEQYF. The DNA for the CDR3 is TGTGCCAGCAGCTTTTTTGCGACAGCCTACGAGCAGTACTTC. Together with reference TRBV11-2 and TRBJ2-7, the CDR3 gives the full variable domain: EAGVAQSPRYKIIEKRQSVAFWCNPISGHATLYWYQQILGQGPKLLIQFQNNGVVDDSQLPKDRFSAERLKGVDSTLKIQPAKLEDSAVYLCASSFFATAYEQYFGPGTRLTVT.

This clone was seen many times. V usage is TRBV6-2 or TRBV6-3 and J usage is TRBJ2-3, with 9 bases fitting TRBD2. V gave up 2 bases and J gave up 1 base; unmatched junction bases: 10. CDR1 and CDR2 (germline): MNHEY, SVGEGT. CDR3 length equals 18 residues. In DNA, the CDR3 is TGTGCCAGCAGTTACAACCGGCTAGCGGGACAAGGCACAGATACGCAGTATTTT. Protein: CASSYNRLAGQGTDTQYF.

A note on this clone: One base away lies a much larger clone, so this may be a sequencing read error. The rearrangement uses TRBV5-1 and TRBJ2-3; D unresolved. The CDR3 length is 16 residues. The V end was cut by 5 bases, the J end by 4 bases, with 20 bases between. Germline CDR1 SGHRS, CDR2 YFSETQ. Here the CDR3 reads CASSFFVVAGADTQYF. The DNA for the CDR3 is TGCGCCAGCAGTTTCTTCGTGGTTGCAGGAGCAGATACGCAGTATTTT. Drawing the rest from reference TRBV5-1 and TRBJ2-3, the complete variable domain is KAGVTQTPRYLIKTRGQQVTLSCSPISGHRSVSWYQQTPGQGLQFLFEYFSETQRNKGNFPGRFSGRQFSNSRSEMNVSTLELGDSALYLCASSFFVVAGADTQYFGPGTRLTVL.

This clone was counted a single time. This may come from a read error, since a much larger clone is one base off. The chain links TRBV5-1 to TRBJ2-4; D is possibly TRBD1 or TRBD2 (6 bases each). The CDR3 is 16 residues long. Trimming removed 2 bases from V and 5 bases from J, with 17 bases in between. In germline, CDR1 is SGHRS, CDR2 YFSETQ. The DNA of the CDR3 is TGCGCCAGCAGCTTACATGGGGGGCCGGACCAAAACATTCAGTACTTC. Translated, it gives CASSLHGGPDQNIQYF.

The chain employs TRBV30 and TRBJ2-2; D perhaps matches TRBD2 (6 bases). CDR1 and CDR2 from the germline V gene are GTSNPN and SVGIG (reference sequence). The CDR3 is 14 residues long. V was cut by 6 bases and J by 0 bases, with 11 bases left in between. The CDR3, as DNA: TGTGCCTGCGGGGGTACCGCGAACACCGGGGAGCTGTTTTTT. This encodes CACGGTANTGELFF.

Ten or more counts support this clone. CDR3 nucleotide sequence: TGTGCCAGCAGCCGCGAGTCCACAGATACGCAGTATTTT. This translates into CASSRESTDTQYF. The rearrangement links TRBV6-1 to TRBJ2-3; no firm D call. The V end was cut by 6 bases, the J end by 2 bases, with 9 bases between. The CDR3 loop spans 13 amino acids. Germline lookup yields CDR1 MNHNS and CDR2 SASEGT.

This clone appeared many times. This chain uses TRBV7-2 with TRBJ1-1; 7 bases are shared with TRBD1. Germline CDR1 SGHTA, CDR2 FQGNSA. The CDR3 is 14 residues long. The trim removed 8 bases at V and 0 bases at J, leaving 6 bases unmatched. The CDR3 reads CASGEQGMNTEAFF. Here the CDR3 DNA reads TGTGCCAGCGGCGAACAGGGGATGAACACTGAAGCTTTCTTT.

This clone was observed at least ten times. The chain combines TRBV6-1 with TRBJ2-7; D tentatively fits TRBD1 or TRBD2 (5 bases each). The CDR3 contains 15 residues. Trimming took 0 bases from V and 2 from J, leaving 11 bases between them. From germline, CDR1 is MNHNS and CDR2 SASEGT. The CDR3: CASSEAEGNPYEQYV. The CDR3 nucleotides are TGTGCCAGCAGTGAAGCTGAGGGGAACCCCTACGAGCAGTACGTC.

As to this clone: This may arise from a read error, as a much more abundant clone is one base away. Different DNA sequences within this sample yield the same CDR3. This chain joins TRBV7-3 and TRBJ1-2; D is ambiguous. There are 12 residues in the CDR3. Germline V gene data show CDR1 as SGHTA and CDR2 as FQGTGA. CDR3 sequence reads: CVIPGQGYGYTF. CDR3 in DNA: TGTGTCATACCAGGCCAAGGCTATGGCTACACCTTC.

The chain links TRBV27 to TRBJ2-1; 9 positions match TRBD1. This CDR3 has 13 residues. V gave up 4 bases and J gave up 8 bases; unmatched junction bases: 3. Germline CDR1 reads MNHEY; CDR2 reads SMNVEV (reference sequence). CDR3 DNA: TGTGCCAGCAGTTGGACAGGGGTGGATGAGCAGTTCTTC. It translates to CASSWTGVDEQFF.

This clone has a count of ten or more. This chain uses TRBV20-1 with TRBJ2-3; TRBD2 aligns across 11 bases. Germline trimming cut 1 base from V and 5 bases from J; bases unmatched to any gene: 14. Germline CDR1 is DFQATT and CDR2 is SNEGSKA (reference sequence). CDR3 length: 18 amino acids. The CDR3 region has the DNA TGCAGTGCTAGAGGATGGTACGGGACTAGCGGCATGAGAGATACGCAGTATTTT. Its protein is CSARGWYGTSGMRDTQYF.

On this clone itself: The identical CDR3 is also encoded by other nucleotide sequences in the sample. This chain joins TRBV7-3 and TRBJ2-1, with 9 bases identical to TRBD2. Trimming at V came to 1 base and at J to 8 bases, leaving 12 bases not matched to a gene. This CDR3 spans 17 amino acids. Germline CDR1 is SGHTA and CDR2 is FQGTGA. CDR3 sequence: CASSLMWREGMGHEQFF. The CDR3 bases are TGTGCCAGCAGCTTAATGTGGCGGGAGGGAATGGGTCATGAGCAGTTCTTC.

This clone occurred many times. The chain carries TRBV12-3 or TRBV12-4 and TRBJ1-2; D not resolved. The length of the CDR3 is 13 residues. Trimming shortened V by 4 bases and J by 5 bases, and 11 bases separated the two germline ends. CDR3 nucleotide sequence: TGTGCCAGCAGTTCGGGTCAGATTTATGGCTACACCTTC. Its protein is CASSSGQIYGYTF.

In its sample, this clone was seen once. A junction boundary mismatches the germline segment, possibly from a read error. The rearrangement uses TRBV20-1 and TRBJ2-2; D assignment may be TRBD1 or TRBD2 (5 bases each). This CDR3 region has 16 residues. Germline CDR1 is DFQATT and CDR2 is SNEGSKA (reference sequence). For the CDR3, the DNA is TGCAGTTCCCCCTATCGCGAGGAAGTGGGGACCGGGGATCTGTTTTTT. This encodes CSSPYREEVGTGDLFF.

This clone occurred many times. The rearrangement links TRBV15 to TRBJ2-7; 8 bases fit TRBD2. The trim removed 7 bases at V and 0 bases at J, leaving 2 bases unmatched. CDR1 and CDR2 (germline): LNHNV, YYDKDF (reference sequence). The CDR3 runs to 13 residues. In DNA, the CDR3 is TGTGCCACCAAGACTAGCGTCTCCTACGAGCAGTACTTC. Its protein product is CATKTSVSYEQYF.

The sample holds many counts of this clone. V usage is TRBV6-2 or TRBV6-3 and J usage is TRBJ1-3; D not certain. The germline V gene encodes CDR1 MNHEY and CDR2 SVGEGT. The CDR3 extends over 14 amino acids. Trimming shortened V by 7 bases and J by 4 bases, and 14 bases separated the two germline ends. The CDR3 DNA sequence: TGTGCCAGCACCCTACGGGTCTTCGGAAACACCATATATTTT. Translation: CASTLRVFGNTIYF.

This clone was detected ten times or more. The V and J genes are TRBV12-3 or TRBV12-4 and TRBJ2-3; 13 nucleotides line up with TRBD2. The CDR3 is 18 amino acids. V lost 6 bases, J lost 0 bases, and 9 bases stayed unmatched. The CDR3 spells CASRHRLAGGTSTDTQYF. CDR3 bases: TGTGCCAGCAGACATCGACTAGCGGGAGGAACTAGCACAGATACGCAGTATTTT.

Concerning this clone itself: Just one base apart from a much larger clone, this may be a read error. The chain employs TRBV4-3 and TRBJ2-5; 10 bases are a match to TRBD2. Germline V lookup: CDR1 LGHNA, CDR2 YSLEER. Unmatched junction bases numbered 6, after V lost 3 bases and J lost 5 bases. This CDR3 comprises 15 residues. CDR3 coding DNA: TGCGCCAGCAGCCATGGACTAGCGGTGGGTGAGACCCAGTACTTC. Translating it yields CASSHGLAVGETQYF.

About this clone: A much larger clone lies one base from this, so it may be a read error. The sample holds other DNA sequences that translate to the same CDR3. The DNA for the CDR3 is TGCAGTGCCACTACCCCCCGGGAGGGTAACATTCAGTACTTC. Its translation: CSATTPREGNIQYF. The V gene is TRBV20-1, the J gene TRBJ2-4; 8 bases line up with TRBD2. Germline assignment: CDR1 DFQATT and CDR2 SNEGSKA (reference sequence). The V and J ends lost 6 bases and 7 bases, in that order; junction bases with no gene match: 11. The CDR3 loop spans 14 amino acids.

This clone was recorded many times. The gene calls are TRBV2 and TRBJ1-2, with TRBD1 matching over 11 bases. Germline lookup yields CDR1 SNHLY and CDR2 FYNNEI. J was trimmed by 1 base and V by 6 bases; bases with no gene match: 1. The CDR3 is 14 residues long. CDR3 DNA: TGTGCCAGCAGGGGACAGGGGGATAACTATGGCTACACCTTC. Translation: CASRGQGDNYGYTF. Drawing the rest from reference TRBV2 and TRBJ1-2, the complete variable domain is EPEVTQTPSHQVTQMGQEVILRCVPISNHLYFYWYRQILGQKVEFLVSFYNNEISEKSEIFDDQFSVERPDGSNFTLKIRSTKLEDSAMYFCASRGQGDNYGYTFGSGTRLTVV.

This clone showed up many times. This rearrangement joins TRBV12-3 or TRBV12-4 to TRBJ1-2; D is uncertain. This CDR3 has 13 amino acids. V lost 8 bases to trimming and J lost 7 bases, with 17 bases between them. CDR3 DNA: TGTGCCAGCCGATCGGACGGCACGGTTGGCTACACCTTC. Protein: CASRSDGTVGYTF.

This clone was detected only a few times. This may be a read error, as it is one base from a much larger clone. The chain uses TRBV5-6 and TRBJ2-6; D unresolved. The germline gives CDR1 SGHDT, CDR2 YYEEEE. V was clipped by 6 bases and J by 2 bases, with 6 bases between them. There are 13 residues in the CDR3. The CDR3 loop reads CASISAGANVLTF. The DNA for the CDR3 is TGTGCCAGCATCTCAGCTGGGGCCAACGTCCTGACTTTC.

V and J are TRBV20-1 and TRBJ2-1; D possibly corresponds to TRBD2 (6 bases). Germline values: CDR1 DFQATT, CDR2 SNEGSKA (reference sequence). The CDR3 totals 15 residues. V shed 0 bases and J shed 3 bases, with 12 bases lying between them. CDR3 coding DNA: TGCAGTGCTAGAGATTTTTCTAGCGTCTACAATGAGCAGTTCTTC. This encodes CSARDFSSVYNEQFF.

This clone was seen repeatedly, ten times or more. This chain connects TRBV20-1 to TRBJ1-1; weak D call: TRBD1 (6 bases). CDR1 and CDR2 (germline): DFQATT, SNEGSKA (reference sequence). V shed 2 bases and J shed 5 bases, with 15 bases lying between them. The CDR3 runs 14 residues. The CDR3 sequence: CSARRSRGGTEAFF. CDR3 coding DNA: TGCAGTGCTAGAAGGTCCAGGGGAGGGACTGAAGCTTTCTTT.

This clone was found many times. The chain uses TRBV13 and TRBJ2-3, with 8 positions matching TRBD2. Trimming took 5 bases from V and 5 from J; bases not matched to a gene: 9. The CDR3 sequence is 15 residues long. Germline CDR1 PRHDT, CDR2 FYEKMQ (reference sequence). CDR3 in DNA: TGTGCCAGCAGCCCACCCGCGGGAGGTGTAGATACGCAGTATTTT. Amino acids: CASSPPAGGVDTQYF.

J is TRBJ1-6 and V is TRBV20-1; TRBD1 agrees at 10 bases. V trimming: 3 bases; J trimming: 10 bases; junction bases outside the gene matches: 9. The germline V gene encodes CDR1 DFQATT and CDR2 SNEGSKA (reference sequence). The CDR3 has 15 residues. The CDR3 coding sequence is TGCAGTGCTAGCGCCCCGGGACAGGGGAGCTCACCCCTCCACTTT. Translation gives CSASAPGQGSSPLHF.

The table lists this clone with many counts. The chain is built from TRBV28 and TRBJ1-2, with TRBD1 as a possible D gene (5 bases). Germline values: CDR1 MDHEN, CDR2 SYDVKM. The CDR3 extends over 15 amino acids. Trimming pared 2 bases from V and 3 bases from J, leaving 13 bases between. The CDR3 region is CASSLPGILYYGYTF. For the CDR3, the DNA is TGTGCCAGCAGTTTACCAGGGATCCTCTACTATGGCTACACCTTC.

This clone was recorded many times. This CDR3 is CSASWDEKLFF. For the CDR3, the DNA is TGCAGTGCCAGTTGGGATGAAAAACTGTTTTTT. The chain has TRBV20-1 and TRBJ1-4; D remains ambiguous. Germline values: CDR1 DFQATT, CDR2 SNEGSKA (reference sequence). With 6 bases removed from V and 6 bases from J, the gap between germline ends came to 8 bases. The CDR3 runs to 11 residues.